These 10 T cell receptor beta chains share one sample of origin, sequenced in a study of vaccination effects on CD4 cells after COVID-19. Their cognate antigens are unknown. This table comes from immunoSEQ multiplex PCR, and its TCRdb copy is limited to in-frame clones, with some not included. This sample has tens of thousands of clones, with roughly 80% found just once. After expansion with viral peptide pools in the ViraFEST assay, antigen-specific CD4+ T cells were sequenced. The culture ran for under eleven days, and then CD4+ T cells were isolated. Participants each got two BNT162b2 or mRNA-1273 vaccine doses. The sequenced sample was CD4+ T cells from PBMCs cultured with HCoV-OC43 spike peptides, obtained after COVID-19 vaccination. Subset denoted: HCoV-OC43 spike overlapping peptide pool stimulation. These receptors were obtained from a human donor who received a COVID-19 vaccine.

This clone was picked up many times. V gene TRBV7-2 combines with J gene TRBJ1-2, with 7 bases matching TRBD1. The CDR3 runs to 14 residues. Trimming cost V 4 bases and J 6 bases; bases outside gene matches: 8. Germline V gene lookup returns CDR1 SGHTA and CDR2 FQGNSA. The CDR3 DNA reads as TGTGCCAGCAGCTCCTACGAGACAGGGAATGGCTACACCTTC. It specifies CASSSYETGNGYTF.

The V call is TRBV7-2, the J call TRBJ2-3, with D perhaps matching TRBD1 or TRBD2 (5 bases each). The CDR3 is made up of 14 amino acids. The germline V gene encodes CDR1 SGHTA and CDR2 FQGNSA. V gave up 6 bases and J gave up 2 bases, with 12 bases separating them. CDR3 sequence: CASRMGPATDTQYF. The DNA for the CDR3 is TGTGCCAGCAGGATGGGACCGGCCACAGATACGCAGTATTTT.

The chain is built from TRBV5-1 and TRBJ1-3; possible D gene TRBD1, 6 bases. The CDR3 is made up of 15 amino acids. Germline CDR1 SGHRS, CDR2 YFSETQ. The V end was cut by 4 bases, the J end by 0 bases, with 11 bases between. CDR3 loop: CASSTQGGSGNTIYF. In DNA, the CDR3 is TGCGCCAGCAGCACTCAAGGGGGCTCTGGAAACACCATATATTTT.

This clone was counted between two and nine times. The V gene is TRBV10-1, the J gene TRBJ2-5; TRBD1 aligns across 8 bases. Losses at the gene ends were 3 bases for V and 5 bases for J; bases not matched to a gene: 8. This CDR3 is 15 amino acids long. Per the germline V gene, CDR1 is WNHNN and CDR2 is SYGVQD (reference sequence). The CDR3: CASSEVRQGMETQYF. The CDR3 nucleotides read TGCGCCAGCAGTGAAGTGCGACAGGGGATGGAGACCCAGTACTTC.

The V gene is TRBV5-1, the J gene TRBJ2-5; D call uncertain. Germline-derived CDR1 and CDR2 are SGHRS and YFSETQ. Trimming removed 0 bases from V and 3 bases from J, with 12 bases in between. The CDR3 consists of 15 residues. The CDR3 protein is CASSLATGPEETQYF. The CDR3 nucleotides are TGCGCCAGCAGCTTGGCCACTGGTCCCGAAGAGACCCAGTACTTC.

This clone was found once. The chain links TRBV5-1 to TRBJ2-1, with D perhaps assigned TRBD1 or TRBD2 (5 bases each). The V end was cut by 0 bases, the J end by 6 bases, with 10 bases between. This CDR3 contains 14 residues. Germline loops: CDR1 SGHRS, CDR2 YFSETQ. The CDR3 sequence is CASSLAPGSNEQFF. The CDR3, as DNA: TGCGCCAGCAGCTTGGCTCCAGGGAGCAATGAGCAGTTCTTC.

The chain has TRBV7-2 and TRBJ2-3; D is possibly TRBD1 (5 bases). Trimming pared 3 bases from V and 0 bases from J, leaving 7 bases between. Germline CDR1 reads SGHTA; CDR2 reads FQGNSA. The CDR3 loop spans 14 amino acids. The CDR3, as DNA: TGTGCCAGCAGCTTTCGACAGAGCACAGATACGCAGTATTTT. Amino acids: CASSFRQSTDTQYF.

This clone was recorded once. The CDR3 loop reads CASSSGGNQPQHF. In nucleotides, the CDR3 is TGTGCCAGCAGTTCAGGGGGTAATCAGCCCCAGCATTTT. V and J are TRBV2 and TRBJ1-5, with 7 positions matching TRBD1. In germline, CDR1 is SNHLY, CDR2 FYNNEI. V shed 5 bases and J 4 bases; nucleotides not matched to a gene: 2. The CDR3 has 13 residues.

The chain is built from TRBV12-3 or TRBV12-4 and TRBJ2-7, with D possibly matching TRBD1 (6 bases). Between the trimmed V and J ends, which lost 6 bases and 3 bases, there was a span of 9 bases. There are 12 residues in the CDR3. CDR3: CASSLQGYEQYV. The DNA of the CDR3 is TGTGCCAGCAGCTTACAGGGCTACGAGCAGTACGTC.

The V gene is TRBV18, the J gene TRBJ2-3; TRBD2 matches 12 bases. CDR3 length equals 17 residues. From germline, CDR1 is KGHSH and CDR2 LQKENI. After removal of 0 bases from V and 2 bases from J, the junction contained 3 bases not matched to a gene. This CDR3 is CASSPPTSGGITDTQYF. CDR3 in DNA: TGTGCCAGCTCACCACCAACTAGCGGGGGGATCACAGATACGCAGTATTTT.